These 18 T cell receptor beta chains were all obtained from the same sample, sequenced in a study of T and B cells in COVID-19 patients. Multiplex PCR with BIOMED2 TRB-A/B primer pools amplified TRB rearrangements. TCRdb itself ran the multiplex PCR reads through MiXCR, one entry per CDR3 protein. The sample includes about 27,000 distinct CDR3 sequences, around a third seen only once; the top ten take over 1.5%. Blood genomic DNA input for TRB amplification was about 240-550 ng. The sample comprised blood. The source is a human donor who had recovered from COVID-19.

This clonotype was counted a few times. The rearrangement joins TRBV27 to TRBJ2-7; D may be TRBD2 (5 bases). This CDR3 region has 14 residues. Germline CDR1 MNHEY, CDR2 SMNVEV (reference sequence). With 0 bases removed from V and 5 bases from J, the gap between germline ends came to 11 bases. The CDR3 protein is CASSLSAGTHEQYF. In nucleotides, the CDR3 is TGTGCCAGCAGTTTATCGGCGGGTACCCACGAGCAGTACTTC.

The chain uses TRBV7-6 and TRBJ2-1; D possibly matches TRBD1 or TRBD2 (5 bases each). CDR3 length: 16 amino acids. Trimming took off 1 base at V and 0 bases at J, with 10 bases between the two ends. Germline values: CDR1 SGHVS, CDR2 FNYEAQ. The CDR3 bases are TGTGCCAGCAGCTTAGAGGCAGGGAGCTCCTACAATGAGCAGTTCTTC. Translated: CASSLEAGSSYNEQFF.

CDR3: CSATKAGGVTDTQYF. In DNA form, the CDR3 reads TGCAGTGCCACAAAGGCGGGGGGGGTCACAGATACGCAGTATTTT. V and J are TRBV20-1 and TRBJ2-3; 9 nucleotides match TRBD2. The CDR3 extends over 15 amino acids. V shed 6 bases and J 2 bases; nucleotides not matched to a gene: 9. CDR1 and CDR2 from the germline V gene are DFQATT and SNEGSKA (reference sequence).

This chain connects TRBV12-3 or TRBV12-4 to TRBJ1-3, with 8 positions matching TRBD1. The CDR3 runs 13 residues. Unmatched junction bases numbered 6, after V lost 6 bases and J lost 8 bases. As DNA, the CDR3 is TGTGCCAGCAGCCCTGACAGGGGATACACCATATATTTT. This encodes CASSPDRGYTIYF.

This clonotype was picked up many times. The chain has TRBV30 and TRBJ2-6; TRBD1 aligns across 8 bases. Unmatched junction bases numbered 7, after V lost 4 bases and J lost 2 bases. The CDR3 has 16 residues. Germline V gene sequence: CDR1 GTSNPN, CDR2 SVGIG (reference sequence). CDR3 in DNA: TGTGCCTGGACAGGGGGCGTTAGAGCTGGGGCCAACGTCCTGACTTTC. Protein sequence: CAWTGGVRAGANVLTF.

This clonotype was found a few times. The chain recombines TRBV4-3 with TRBJ2-7; D is unclear. The ends were cut back, 0 bases at V and 8 bases at J, with 11 bases in the middle. The V gene's germline CDR1 is LGHNA and CDR2 YSLEER. This CDR3 has 13 residues. CDR3 loop: CASSQDGGSQQYF. The CDR3 nucleotides read TGCGCCAGCAGCCAAGATGGCGGTAGCCAGCAGTACTTC.

In DNA form, the CDR3 reads TGTGCCAGCAGTCTAAATCGGGACAGGAGAACTGAAGCTTTCTTT. As protein: CASSLNRDRRTEAFF. The chain couples TRBV6-5 to TRBJ1-1; 8 bases agree with TRBD1. CDR3 length: 15 amino acids. Germline V gene data show CDR1 as MNHEY and CDR2 as SVGAGI. Trimming cost V 5 bases and J 5 bases; bases outside gene matches: 10.

This clonotype is labeled as medium-sized (0.01 to 0.1%). This rearrangement joins TRBV19 to TRBJ2-5, with 9 bases aligning to TRBD2. Germline CDR1 and CDR2: LNHDA and SQIVND (reference sequence). This CDR3 spans 14 amino acids. The J segment lost 5 bases and the V segment lost 5 bases, leaving 6 bases of the junction unmatched. In DNA form, the CDR3 reads TGTGCCAGTAGTCCAGCGGGGGGTCGGGAGACCCAGTACTTC. It specifies CASSPAGGRETQYF.

This clonotype was picked up a small number of times. The chain employs TRBV27 and TRBJ2-4, with TRBD2 matching over 7 bases. Losses at the gene ends were 4 bases for V and 6 bases for J; bases not matched to a gene: 12. The CDR3 length is 16 residues. Per the germline V gene, CDR1 is MNHEY and CDR2 is SMNVEV (reference sequence). Here the CDR3 reads CASSSSRDYWGNIQYF. The CDR3 DNA reads TGTGCCAGCAGTTCCAGCCGGGACTACTGGGGAAACATTCAGTACTTC.

The chain is built from TRBV20-1 and TRBJ2-3; D might be TRBD1 (5 bases). The length of the CDR3 is 14 residues. In germline, CDR1 is DFQATT, CDR2 SNEGSKA (reference sequence). Between the trimmed V and J ends, which lost 3 bases and 0 bases, there was a span of 10 bases. DNA for the CDR3: TGCAGTGCTAGTAACAGGACGAGCACAGATACGCAGTATTTT. The encoded protein is CSASNRTSTDTQYF.

In its sample, this clonotype was seen a few times. J is TRBJ2-7 and V is TRBV6-5; weak D call: TRBD2 (5 bases). The germline gives CDR1 MNHEY, CDR2 SVGAGI. The CDR3 contains 13 residues. V shed 6 bases and J shed 0 bases, with 9 bases lying between them. CDR3 sequence (DNA): TGTGCCAGCAGCCGGGGTATCTCCTACGAGCAGTACTTC. Amino acids: CASSRGISYEQYF.

The rearrangement links TRBV27 to TRBJ1-2; 8 nucleotides line up with TRBD1. V trimming: 3 bases; J trimming: 6 bases; junction bases outside the gene matches: 9. Germline V CDR1 and CDR2: MNHEY, SMNVEV (reference sequence). CDR3 size: 15 residues. CDR3 bases: TGTGCCAGCAGTTTCGACAGGGGAGGGAGTCATGGCTACACCTTC. It encodes CASSFDRGGSHGYTF.

This clonotype came up many times. This rearrangement joins TRBV27 to TRBJ2-2; 12 bases agree with TRBD1. The ends lost 5 bases at V and 5 bases at J; junction bases unmatched: 6. The V gene's germline CDR1 is MNHEY and CDR2 SMNVEV (reference sequence). The CDR3 consists of 16 residues. The CDR3 DNA is TGTGCCAGCAGTCCGGGACAGGGGGCTAGGACCGGGGAGCTGTTTTTT. It translates to CASSPGQGARTGELFF.

The J gene is TRBJ2-7, the V gene TRBV11-1; no definite D call. Trimming took off 5 bases at V and 7 bases at J, with 15 bases between the two ends. The CDR3 has 13 residues. The V gene's germline CDR1 is SGHAT and CDR2 FQDESV (reference sequence). The CDR3 protein is CASSLRSSGEQYF. CDR3 DNA sequence: TGTGCCAGCAGCCTGAGATCGTCCGGGGAGCAGTACTTC.

Within the sample, this clonotype is medium-sized (0.01 to 0.1%). The chain links TRBV19 to TRBJ1-4, with D hard to call. With 5 bases removed from V and 11 bases from J, the gap between germline ends came to 24 bases. Germline assignment: CDR1 LNHDA and CDR2 SQIVND (reference sequence). This CDR3 is built from 16 residues. CDR3 sequence (DNA): TGTGCCAGTAGTCCATACGGCAGTGGGGTAGGAGAGAAACTGTTTTTT. Translating gives CASSPYGSGVGEKLFF. Full variable domain (missing parts from reference TRBV19 and TRBJ1-4): DGGITQSPKYLFRKEGQNVTLSCEQNLNHDAMYWYRQDPGQGLRLIYYSQIVNDFQKGDIAEGYSVSREKKESFPLTVTSAQKNPTAFYLCASSPYGSGVGEKLFFGSGTQLSVL.

V gene TRBV5-6 combines with J gene TRBJ2-7, with 11 bases fitting TRBD1. J was trimmed by 6 bases and V by 0 bases; bases with no gene match: 2. Germline V CDR1 and CDR2: SGHDT, YYEEEE. This CDR3 is 14 amino acids long. The CDR3 DNA reads as TGTGCCAGCAGCTTGGGGACAGGGGGCGGCGAGCAGTACTTC. Translating it yields CASSLGTGGGEQYF.

The chain is built from TRBV9 and TRBJ1-2; a possible D gene is TRBD1 (6 bases). Germline V gives CDR1 SGDLS, CDR2 YYNGEE. The V end lost 3 bases, the J end lost 1 base, and 10 bases lay between the germline ends. This CDR3 has 14 amino acids. The CDR3 DNA reads TGTGCCAGCAGCGGAGAACAGGGTAACTATGGCTACACCTTC. It is translated as CASSGEQGNYGYTF.

In its sample, this clonotype ranks as medium-sized (0.01 to 0.1%). One junction end does not reproduce the germline sequence, and a read error may be involved. V usage is TRBV27 and J usage is TRBJ2-2; 7 nucleotides align to TRBD1. The CDR3 contains 15 residues. Germline CDR1 is MNHEY and CDR2 is SMNVEV (reference sequence). DNA of the CDR3: TGTGCCAGCAGTTTTTCGACAGGGAACGCCGGGGAGCTGTTTTTT. The encoded protein is CASSFSTGNAGELFF.